This T cell receptor beta chain stems from a study of shared clonotypes between healthy human individuals. Across the whole study: There were three CD4 naive, three CD4 memory, two CD8 naive and one CD8 memory plates per donor. Overall study results and limits: Only blood underwent sampling, and tissue repertoires likely differ. Naive subsets usually exceeded memory subsets in estimated richness.

V lost 2 bases and J 6 bases, leaving 19 bases between the germline ends. Germline CDR1 and CDR2: MNHNY and SVGAGI (reference sequence). There are 16 residues in the CDR3. About this clone: The antigen remains unidentified.

From CD4+ cells came CD45RA+ naive and CD45RA-negative memory subsets. The protocol was immunoSEQ multiplex PCR, while the TCRdb copy is restricted to in-frame clones and leaves out a portion. The repertoire holds millions of clones, with 95% as singletons. J is TRBJ1-2 and V is TRBV6-6; TRBD1 is a possible D gene (5 bases). The sequenced sample consisted of naive CD4+ T cells sorted from blood. Subset of the sample: CD45RA+ positively selected. This clonotype originated in a man aged 18 to 29 in good health. CDR3 in DNA: TGTGCCAGCAGTTACGGTGTGTCTGGGGGAAGTGATGGCTACACCTTC. Its translation: CASSYGVSGGSDGYTF.